Shown below are 9 T cell receptor beta chains from a single sample sequenced in a study of cytomegalovirus exposure and HLA in healthy donors. Vbeta (60) and Jbeta (13) primers were used in the PCR. The method was immunoSEQ multiplex PCR; TCRdb's version includes in-frame clones alone and lacks a portion of them. The data show 70,000 or so clones, just over 85% seen once. Material: PBMCs. These receptor sequences come from a woman aged 25-40 years in good health and CMV-seronegative.

This chain uses TRBV14 with TRBJ2-7; no firm D call. Germline assignment: CDR1 SGHDN and CDR2 FVKESK. The CDR3 is 13 amino acids. Trimming left V 5 bases short and J 3 bases short, with 11 bases between. CDR3 amino acids: CASSFGTSYEQYF. The CDR3 DNA follows: TGTGCCAGCAGCTTTGGTACCAGCTACGAGCAGTACTTC.

The count of this clone is one. This chain connects TRBV4-1 to TRBJ2-1; no firm D call. The V end was cut by 1 base, the J end by 6 bases, with 10 bases between. Germline V gives CDR1 MGHRA, CDR2 YSYEKL. This CDR3 region has 14 residues. Here the CDR3 reads CASSQGVYGNEQFF. The DNA for the CDR3 is TGCGCCAGCAGCCAAGGCGTCTACGGCAATGAGCAGTTCTTC.

There are a few counts of this clone. The gene calls are TRBV4-3 and TRBJ1-5; D uncertain. Germline CDR1 is LGHNA and CDR2 is YSLEER. Trimming left V 0 bases short and J 1 base short, with 10 bases between. The CDR3 sequence is 16 residues long. The CDR3 here is CASSQDLPGSNQPQHF. In DNA form, the CDR3 reads TGCGCCAGCAGCCAAGATCTGCCGGGGAGCAATCAGCCCCAGCATTTT.

This chain connects TRBV7-9 to TRBJ2-1; 9 bases are shared with TRBD2. CDR3 size: 18 residues. Germline lookup yields CDR1 SEHNR and CDR2 FQNEAQ (reference sequence). After removal of 5 bases from V and 8 bases from J, the junction contained 19 bases not matched to a gene. The CDR3 coding sequence is TGTGCCAGCAGCCCTCCGTTGCGTAGCGGGAGACTGTTCGATGAGCAGTTCTTC. This encodes CASSPPLRSGRLFDEQFF.

This chain links TRBV7-9 with TRBJ1-4, with D possibly matching TRBD1 (6 bases). Germline V gene sequence: CDR1 SEHNR, CDR2 FQNEAQ (reference sequence). This CDR3 spans 14 amino acids. V shed 0 bases and J shed 8 bases, with 10 bases lying between them. CDR3 sequence reads: CASSLAGAREKLFF. CDR3 DNA: TGTGCCAGCAGCTTAGCGGGGGCACGGGAAAAACTGTTTTTT.

The rearrangement links TRBV7-9 to TRBJ2-1; 16 nucleotides align to TRBD2. This CDR3 contains 17 residues. V gave up 5 bases and J gave up 2 bases; unmatched junction bases: 3. Per the germline V gene, CDR1 is SEHNR and CDR2 is FQNEAQ (reference sequence). The CDR3 bases are TGTGCCAGCAGCGTGGGGACTAGCGGGAGGGCCTACAATGAGCAGTTCTTC. This codes for CASSVGTSGRAYNEQFF.

The chain has TRBV15 and TRBJ2-1, with 8 bases fitting TRBD1. V was pared by 2 bases and J by 7 bases, with 4 bases of the junction left unmatched. From germline, CDR1 is LNHNV and CDR2 YYDKDF (reference sequence). This CDR3 region has 14 residues. DNA of the CDR3: TGTGCCACCAGCAGACAGGGGGCAGGGAATGAGCAGTTCTTC. Amino acid sequence: CATSRQGAGNEQFF.

This chain uses TRBV11-2 with TRBJ1-1; 9 bases are a match to TRBD1. The CDR3 is 14 amino acids. V was clipped by 5 bases and J by 5 bases; unmatched bases: 6. The germline V gene has CDR1 SGHAT and CDR2 FQNNGV. The CDR3 sequence is CASSNDRGRTEAFF. The CDR3, as DNA: TGTGCCAGCAGCAACGACAGGGGGAGGACTGAAGCTTTCTTT. The variable domain in full, completed from reference TRBV11-2 and TRBJ1-1, reads EAGVAQSPRYKIIEKRQSVAFWCNPISGHATLYWYQQILGQGPKLLIQFQNNGVVDDSQLPKDRFSAERLKGVDSTLKIQPAKLEDSAVYLCASSNDRGRTEAFFGQGTRLTVV.

This clone was found once. This chain connects TRBV27 to TRBJ2-1, with 8 bases lining up with TRBD2. The CDR3 loop spans 18 amino acids. Germline loops: CDR1 MNHEY, CDR2 SMNVEV (reference sequence). V was pared by 5 bases and J by 0 bases, with 12 bases of the junction left unmatched. The CDR3, as DNA: TGTGCCAGCAGTCCGAGATCCCCCGGGACTAGCTCCTACAATGAGCAGTTCTTC. Encoded protein: CASSPRSPGTSSYNEQFF.